The clone carrying this T cell receptor (beta chain) was seen only a few times. The data were taken from a study of T-cell memory formation after mild COVID-19. In TCRdb, the 5' RACE reads were re-called with MiXCR into one record per CDR3 protein. Here the sample spans 540,000 or so distinct CDR3 sequences, approximately 20% being singletons. J gave up 2 bases and V 4 bases, and 4 bases lay outside the gene matches. Germline V gives CDR1 MNHEY, CDR2 SVGAGI. The CDR3 is 15 amino acids. The sample consisted of PBMCs or a T cell subset sorted from them (not recorded which). V and J are TRBV6-5 and TRBJ2-7; 11 bases map to TRBD2. This sequence was found in an adult woman who had mild COVID-19 (a few samples of this study predate the infection). Cell type and time point are not known. DNA of the CDR3: TGTGCCAGCAGTTTTACTAGCGGGAGTCCCTACGAGCAGTACTTC. Amino acid sequence: CASSFTSGSPYEQYF.